Listed here are 11 T cell receptor beta chains from one sample, sequenced in a study of blood T cell repertoires in COVID-19. TCRdb's copy holds only in-frame clones and misses some; the assay was immunoSEQ multiplex PCR. The sample carries fewer than 300,000 clones, around nine tenths recorded once. The sample comprised PBMCs or T cells enriched from blood (not recorded which). The source is a woman younger than 45 who had recovered from COVID-19.

The chain joins TRBV27 to TRBJ1-2, with 9 bases fitting TRBD1. Germline V CDR1 and CDR2: MNHEY, SMNVEV (reference sequence). V shed 7 bases, J shed 2 bases, and the junction held 5 bases outside the gene matches. The CDR3 consists of 14 residues. The CDR3 DNA reads as TGTGCCAGCACCCCGACAGGGGGAAACTATGGCTACACCTTC. Amino acid sequence: CASTPTGGNYGYTF.

The chain employs TRBV4-3 and TRBJ2-2; 9 bases line up with TRBD1. The CDR3 totals 15 residues. Germline CDR1 is LGHNA and CDR2 is YSLEER. Trimming at V came to 2 bases and at J to 6 bases, leaving 4 bases not matched to a gene. The CDR3 nucleotides are TGCGCCAGCAGCCAACCGGGACAGGGTCCCGGGGAGCTGTTTTTT. Amino acids: CASSQPGQGPGELFF.

The chain employs TRBV29-1 and TRBJ1-1, with a weak D call TRBD1 (5 bases). Germline CDR1 and CDR2: SQVTM and ANQGSEA. The CDR3 is 13 residues long. V was cut by 7 bases and J by 2 bases, with 14 bases left in between. In DNA form, the CDR3 reads TGCAGCGCCGTTCGACAGAGCAACACTGAAGCTTTCTTT. As protein: CSAVRQSNTEAFF.

The chain is built from TRBV27 and TRBJ2-1; D perhaps matches TRBD2 (5 bases). The CDR3 sequence is 14 residues long. Trimming removed 3 bases at V and 6 bases at J, with 12 bases between. The germline CDR1 and CDR2 sequences are MNHEY and SMNVEV (reference sequence). This chain's CDR3 is CASSLYSGSNEQFF. The DNA of the CDR3 is TGTGCCAGCAGTTTGTACAGCGGTAGCAATGAGCAGTTCTTC.

The gene calls are TRBV7-9 and TRBJ2-2, with TRBD2 as a possible D gene (6 bases). The CDR3 covers 16 residues. Germline-derived CDR1 and CDR2 are SEHNR and FQNEAQ (reference sequence). V gave up 2 bases and J gave up 5 bases, with 15 bases separating them. Here the CDR3 reads CASSLFAGRGTGELFF. The CDR3 DNA follows: TGTGCCAGCAGCTTATTCGCGGGACGGGGTACCGGGGAGCTGTTTTTT.

The chain employs TRBV6-4 and TRBJ1-4; unclear D gene. Germline values: CDR1 MRHNA, CDR2 SNTAGT. Trimming removed 2 bases from V and 7 bases from J, with 8 bases in between. The CDR3 sequence is 13 residues long. CDR3 nucleotide sequence: TGTGCCAGCAGTGACCCCCCGTTTGAAAAACTGTTTTTT. This gives the protein CASSDPPFEKLFF.

The CDR3 coding sequence is TGTGCCAGCAGCCCCCGGGACAGGGAAGGAGATGGCTACACCTTC. Protein: CASSPRDREGDGYTF. This chain joins TRBV11-2 and TRBJ1-2; 9 bases agree with TRBD1. Germline V gene lookup returns CDR1 SGHAT and CDR2 FQNNGV. Unmatched junction bases numbered 10, after V lost 5 bases and J lost 6 bases. The CDR3 consists of 15 residues.

This clone was seen a single time. The gene calls are TRBV6-4 and TRBJ1-6, with TRBD1 matching 8 bases. CDR1 is MRHNA, CDR2 SNTAGT, per germline. The CDR3 sequence is 14 residues long. V shed 4 bases, J shed 7 bases, and the junction held 3 bases outside the gene matches. The CDR3 DNA sequence: TGTGCCAGCAGTGTCGGGGACAGGAATTCACCCCTCCACTTT. As protein: CASSVGDRNSPLHF.

This CDR3 reads CASSQTGSTEAFF. Here the CDR3 DNA reads TGTGCCAGTAGTCAGACAGGGTCCACTGAAGCTTTCTTT. The chain has TRBV19 and TRBJ1-1, with 7 nucleotides matching TRBD1. Germline CDR1 reads LNHDA; CDR2 reads SQIVND (reference sequence). This CDR3 region has 13 residues. Unmatched junction bases numbered 4, after V lost 5 bases and J lost 4 bases.

V is TRBV30 and J is TRBJ2-2, with 7 bases fitting TRBD1. CDR1 is GTSNPN and CDR2 is SVGIG in the germline V gene (reference sequence). V dropped 2 bases and J dropped 2; count of bases not matched to a gene: 8. The CDR3 covers 16 residues. For the CDR3, the DNA is TGTGCCTGGAGTCACCCGGACAGGATTAACACCGGGGAGCTGTTTTTT. Translation gives CAWSHPDRINTGELFF.

The V call is TRBV5-4, the J call TRBJ2-3; D call uncertain. V lost 1 base and J lost 0, with 9 bases in between. Germline V gives CDR1 SGHNT, CDR2 YYREEE (reference sequence). The CDR3 has 15 amino acids. In nucleotides, the CDR3 is TGTGCCAGCAGCTTGCGGAGTAAGAGCACAGATACGCAGTATTTT. This translates into CASSLRSKSTDTQYF.